Shown below are 21 T cell receptor beta chains from a single sample sequenced in a study of blood T cell repertoires in COVID-19. The assay was immunoSEQ multiplex PCR, and TCRdb's table has in-frame clones only and misses some. The table shows tens of thousands of clones, with about 79% occurring only once. Specimen: peripheral blood. These TCRs come from a man aged 55 to 70 with acute or convalescent COVID-19.

J is TRBJ1-5 and V is TRBV5-1, with D perhaps TRBD1 (6 bases). Trimming removed 0 bases from V and 4 bases from J, with 8 bases in between. The CDR3 length is 14 residues. Germline assignment: CDR1 SGHRS and CDR2 YFSETQ. The CDR3 region has the DNA TGCGCCAGCAGCTTGGCTCAGGGGAATCAGCCCCAGCATTTT. This gives the protein CASSLAQGNQPQHF.

The chain links TRBV6-1 to TRBJ2-4; TRBD2 matches 9 bases. The V segment lost 4 bases and the J segment 3 bases; nucleotides outside the gene matches: 10. Germline V gives CDR1 MNHNS, CDR2 SASEGT. The CDR3 runs to 17 residues. The CDR3 nucleotides read TGTGCCAGCAGTGGGAACGGGCAGCGGGGGGACAAAAACATTCAGTACTTC. This codes for CASSGNGQRGDKNIQYF.

The J gene is TRBJ1-6, the V gene TRBV5-5; no firm D call. The V and J ends lost 4 bases and 3 bases respectively, with 11 bases between them. The length of the CDR3 is 15 residues. The germline gives CDR1 SGHKS, CDR2 YYEKEE (reference sequence). The CDR3 loop is CASSQLPVYNSPLHF. The CDR3 nucleotides are TGTGCCAGCAGCCAGTTGCCTGTCTATAATTCACCCCTCCACTTT.

The chain couples TRBV9 to TRBJ2-1; 8 bases align to TRBD1. The V and J ends lost 0 bases and 4 bases, in that order; junction bases with no gene match: 0. Germline V gives CDR1 SGDLS, CDR2 YYNGEE. The CDR3 covers 14 residues. The CDR3 is CASSVGQGYNEQFF. CDR3 DNA sequence: TGTGCCAGCAGCGTAGGACAGGGGTACAATGAGCAGTTCTTC.

The rearrangement links TRBV19 to TRBJ2-7; 7 bases are a match to TRBD2. Trimming cost V 0 bases and J 9 bases; bases outside gene matches: 8. CDR1 and CDR2 (germline): LNHDA, SQIVND (reference sequence). CDR3 length: 14 residues. The CDR3 coding sequence is TGTGCCAGTAGTATAGATCCCACAGGCGGGAGGCAGTACTTC. Amino acid sequence: CASSIDPTGGRQYF.

Here the CDR3 DNA reads TGTGCCAGCAGTGTAGAAGCCGCCACTGAAGCTTTCTTT. Protein product: CASSVEAATEAFF. The J gene is TRBJ1-1, the V gene TRBV2; D is unclear. The CDR3 spans 13 residues. Germline V lookup: CDR1 SNHLY, CDR2 FYNNEI. V shed 4 bases and J shed 4 bases, with 10 bases lying between them.

The rearrangement links TRBV4-1 to TRBJ2-5; tentatively, D is TRBD2 (6 bases). Trimming left V 1 base short and J 5 bases short, with 8 bases between. Germline V gene data show CDR1 as MGHRA and CDR2 as YSYEKL. The CDR3 is 13 amino acids. The chain's CDR3 is CASSQARGETQYF. CDR3 sequence (DNA): TGCGCCAGCAGCCAAGCCCGGGGGGAGACCCAGTACTTC.

The gene calls are TRBV3-1 (or the pseudogene TRBV3-2) and TRBJ1-2; no definite D call. Trimming cost V 0 bases and J 5 bases, with 28 bases left between them. Germline CDR1 LGHDT, CDR2 YNNKEL (reference sequence). The CDR3 runs to 20 residues. The CDR3 nucleotides read TGTGCCAGCAGCCAAGACAAGCGGTGGGGTGCACGTACTTCCTTATATGGCTACACCTTC. Translation gives CASSQDKRWGARTSLYGYTF.

V and J are TRBV21-1 and TRBJ2-5; TRBD2, the D gene given by the table, was not confirmed from the DNA. TRBV21-1 is reported as a pseudogene. The CDR3 loop spans 16 amino acids. In DNA form, the CDR3 reads TGTGCCAGCAGCAAGGGACTAGCGGGGGGTTGGGAGACCCAGTACTTC. It translates to CASSKGLAGGWETQYF.

The rearrangement links TRBV28 to TRBJ1-1, with D maybe TRBD1 (5 bases). Per the germline V gene, CDR1 is MDHEN and CDR2 is SYDVKM. The CDR3 is 14 amino acids. The V end was cut by 1 base, the J end by 4 bases, with 10 bases between. CDR3 region: CASSLLGQGTEAFF. CDR3 nucleotide sequence: TGTGCCAGCAGTTTATTGGGGCAGGGCACTGAAGCTTTCTTT.

This rearrangement joins TRBV11-2 to TRBJ2-1, with TRBD1 identical over 8 bases. The V gene end was trimmed by 4 bases and the J gene end by 7 bases; junction bases not matched to a gene: 9. The CDR3 totals 15 residues. Germline V gene data show CDR1 as SGHAT and CDR2 as FQNNGV. CDR3 DNA: TGTGCCAGCAGCTCCGGTGCAGGGGGCAGAAATGAGCAGTTCTTC. Translation gives CASSSGAGGRNEQFF.

This chain connects TRBV20-1 to TRBJ1-2, with D tentatively TRBD1 (6 bases). V was trimmed by 2 bases and J by 6 bases, leaving 7 bases between them. The germline V gene has CDR1 DFQATT and CDR2 SNEGSKA (reference sequence). The CDR3 loop spans 11 amino acids. This chain's CDR3 is CSARTGNGYTF. The CDR3 bases are TGCAGTGCTAGAACAGGGAATGGCTACACCTTC.

The rearrangement links TRBV28 to TRBJ1-2; D is possibly TRBD1 (6 bases). This CDR3 is 13 amino acids long. The V end was cut by 6 bases, the J end by 1 base, with 9 bases between. CDR1 and CDR2 from the germline V gene are MDHEN and SYDVKM. The CDR3 is CASSRDINYGYTF. CDR3 DNA sequence: TGTGCCAGCAGCCGGGACATTAACTATGGCTACACCTTC.

The genes are TRBV10-3 and TRBJ2-1; 7 nucleotides match TRBD1. The V segment lost 0 bases and the J segment 4 bases; nucleotides outside the gene matches: 15. Looked up from germline, CDR1 is ENHRY and CDR2 is SYGVKD. The CDR3 has 19 amino acids. CDR3 bases: TGTGCCATCAGTGAGTCACTTGGGGCTGAAGGGGGCGGATACAATGAGCAGTTCTTC. Amino acids: CAISESLGAEGGGYNEQFF.

The CDR3 nucleotides read TGTGCCAGCAGCGTCCGGCGGGGGAGCTCCTACAATGAGCAGTTCTTC. Its protein is CASSVRRGSSYNEQFF. The chain uses TRBV9 and TRBJ2-1; 7 nucleotides line up with TRBD2. Unmatched junction bases numbered 5, after V lost 2 bases and J lost 0 bases. Germline loops: CDR1 SGDLS, CDR2 YYNGEE. CDR3 length: 16 residues.

The chain couples TRBV28 to TRBJ1-1, with D possibly matching TRBD1 (5 bases). CDR1 and CDR2 from the germline V gene are MDHEN and SYDVKM. Between the trimmed V and J ends, which lost 2 bases and 4 bases, there was a span of 11 bases. CDR3 length equals 14 residues. The CDR3 coding sequence is TGTGCCAGCAGTTTAAGAGGAAGGGGCACTGAAGCTTTCTTT. This encodes CASSLRGRGTEAFF. The whole variable domain, filled in from reference TRBV28 and TRBJ1-1, reads DVKVTQSSRYLVKRTGEKVFLECVQDMDHENMFWYRQDPGLGLRLIYFSYDVKMKEKGDIPEGYSVSREKKERFSLILESASTNQTSMYLCASSLRGRGTEAFFGQGTRLTVV.

The chain links TRBV27 to TRBJ2-7, with D perhaps matching TRBD1 (6 bases). V lost 2 bases and J 4 bases, leaving 15 bases between the germline ends. There are 15 residues in the CDR3. Germline CDR1 reads MNHEY; CDR2 reads SMNVEV (reference sequence). This CDR3 reads CASSLTVGGQYEQYF. DNA of the CDR3: TGTGCCAGCAGTTTAACAGTTGGGGGCCAATACGAGCAGTACTTC.

This clone was counted a few times. This chain connects TRBV2 to TRBJ1-5; 10 positions agree with TRBD1. The germline CDR1 and CDR2 sequences are SNHLY and FYNNEI. CDR3 size: 15 residues. J was trimmed by 10 bases and V by 2 bases; bases with no gene match: 8. CDR3 DNA sequence: TGTGCCAGCAGTGAAAACCGACAGGGGGCCTCACCCCAGCATTTT. Its translation is CASSENRQGASPQHF.

The rearrangement joins TRBV19 to TRBJ2-4; D uncertain. V lost 5 bases and J 1 base, leaving 12 bases between the germline ends. CDR1 and CDR2 (germline): LNHDA, SQIVND (reference sequence). The CDR3 is made up of 15 amino acids. The chain's CDR3 is CASSSGTLAKNIQYF. Here the CDR3 DNA reads TGTGCCAGTAGTTCGGGTACTCTGGCCAAAAACATTCAGTACTTC.

The chain combines TRBV19 with TRBJ1-2, with D tentatively TRBD1 (5 bases). From germline, CDR1 is LNHDA and CDR2 SQIVND (reference sequence). This CDR3 region has 16 residues. Deletions cut 4 bases from V and 1 base from J, with 16 bases between. CDR3 loop: CASSTAGQGLNYGYTF. CDR3 nucleotide sequence: TGTGCCAGTAGTACCGCCGGGCAGGGCCTTAACTATGGCTACACCTTC.

This clone was picked up a small number of times. The gene calls are TRBV5-4 and TRBJ1-1, with 8 bases fitting TRBD1. The germline V gene encodes CDR1 SGHNT and CDR2 YYREEE (reference sequence). V trimming: 0 bases; J trimming: 1 base; junction bases outside the gene matches: 8. The CDR3 sequence is 17 residues long. This CDR3 is CASSLGTGSIWNTEAFF. In nucleotides, the CDR3 is TGTGCCAGCAGCTTGGGGACAGGGAGTATATGGAACACTGAAGCTTTCTTT.